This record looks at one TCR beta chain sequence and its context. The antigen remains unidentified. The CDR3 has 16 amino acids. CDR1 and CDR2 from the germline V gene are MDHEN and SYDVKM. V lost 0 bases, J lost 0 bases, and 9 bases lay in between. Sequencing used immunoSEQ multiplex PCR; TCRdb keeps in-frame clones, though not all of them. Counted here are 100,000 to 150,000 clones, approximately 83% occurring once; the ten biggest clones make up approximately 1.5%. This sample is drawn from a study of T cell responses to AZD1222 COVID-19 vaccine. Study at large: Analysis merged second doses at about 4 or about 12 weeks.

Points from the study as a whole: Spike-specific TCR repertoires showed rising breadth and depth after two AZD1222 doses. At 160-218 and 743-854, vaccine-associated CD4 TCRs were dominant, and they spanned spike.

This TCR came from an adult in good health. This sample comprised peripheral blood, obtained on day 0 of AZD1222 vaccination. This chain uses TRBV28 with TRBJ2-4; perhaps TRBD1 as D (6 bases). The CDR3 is CASSLWDSLAKNIQYF. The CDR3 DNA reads TGTGCCAGCAGTTTATGGGACAGCTTAGCCAAAAACATTCAGTACTTC. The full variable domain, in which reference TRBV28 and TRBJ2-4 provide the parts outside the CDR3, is DVKVTQSSRYLVKRTGEKVFLECVQDMDHENMFWYRQDPGLGLRLIYFSYDVKMKEKGDIPEGYSVSREKKERFSLILESASTNQTSMYLCASSLWDSLAKNIQYFGAGTRLSVL.